The 14 T cell receptor beta chains reported below all come from one sample, sequenced in a study of identical twins. TCRdb re-called the 5' RACE reads with MiXCR, one entry per CDR3 protein. This repertoire shows approximately 890,000 distinct CDR3 sequences, roughly 12% found once; its top ten account for around 1.5%. Separately, the same data were catalogued under a study of yellow fever vaccine responses in identical twins.

The sequencing sample was made of PBMCs. These receptors all stem from a woman aged 18-29 years in good health.

This clonotype has only a few counts. The chain joins TRBV5-1 to TRBJ2-3, with TRBD1 as a possible D gene (6 bases). The CDR3 covers 16 residues. Trimming removed 3 bases at V and 0 bases at J, with 14 bases between. Germline V gene sequence: CDR1 SGHRS, CDR2 YFSETQ. The CDR3 is CASSSTGYSSTDTQYF. The CDR3 DNA reads as TGCGCCAGCAGCTCCACAGGGTACTCTAGCACAGATACGCAGTATTTT. Filled out from reference TRBV5-1 and TRBJ2-3, the complete variable domain reads KAGVTQTPRYLIKTRGQQVTLSCSPISGHRSVSWYQQTPGQGLQFLFEYFSETQRNKGNFPGRFSGRQFSNSRSEMNVSTLELGDSALYLCASSSTGYSSTDTQYFGPGTRLTVL.

This clonotype was found a few times. The chain is built from TRBV10-3 and TRBJ2-1, with D perhaps matching TRBD2 (7 bases). The CDR3 totals 17 residues. V lost 4 bases to trimming and J lost 0 bases, with 16 bases between them. Looked up from germline, CDR1 is ENHRY and CDR2 is SYGVKD. CDR3 coding DNA: TGTGCCATCAGTGGAGTTGGGGGGGCGAGCTCCTACAATGAGCAGTTCTTC. This encodes CAISGVGGASSYNEQFF.

This clonotype was found a few times. The chain couples TRBV27 to TRBJ1-1; D gene unclear. The V gene lost 5 bases and the J gene lost 0 bases, with 13 bases spanning the gap. The CDR3 consists of 15 residues. Germline V gene sequence: CDR1 MNHEY, CDR2 SMNVEV (reference sequence). The CDR3 sequence is CASSPRARVNTEAFF. The CDR3 bases are TGTGCCAGCAGTCCCCGGGCGAGGGTGAACACTGAAGCTTTCTTT.

The chain employs TRBV25-1 and TRBJ2-3; 9 bases map to TRBD2. V dropped 4 bases and J dropped 3; count of bases not matched to a gene: 5. The CDR3 runs 15 residues. CDR1 MGHDK and CDR2 SYGVNS come from the germline V gene. The CDR3 DNA sequence: TGTGCCAGCAGTGGCGGGGGGGCCAGAACAGATACGCAGTATTTT. It encodes CASSGGGARTDTQYF.

The sample holds many counts of this clonotype. The chain links TRBV12-3 or TRBV12-4 to TRBJ2-3; tentatively, D is TRBD2 (5 bases). Trimming removed 3 bases at V and 4 bases at J, with 11 bases between. The CDR3 length is 14 residues. CDR3 sequence (DNA): TGTGCCAGCAGTTTCGGGGTTTTGGCAGATACGCAGTATTTT. Its translation is CASSFGVLADTQYF.

This clonotype has ten or more counts. V usage is TRBV5-1 and J usage is TRBJ2-7; 8 bases align to TRBD1. Germline V gives CDR1 SGHRS, CDR2 YFSETQ. Germline trimming cut 0 bases from V and 3 bases from J; bases unmatched to any gene: 2. The CDR3 extends over 14 amino acids. CDR3 in DNA: TGCGCCAGCAGCTTGGGGGACAGGAACTACGAGCAGTACTTC. This codes for CASSLGDRNYEQYF.

This chain connects TRBV10-3 to TRBJ1-2; TRBD1 agrees at 7 bases. There are 17 residues in the CDR3. The germline CDR1 and CDR2 sequences are ENHRY and SYGVKD. J gave up 9 bases and V 0 bases, and 16 bases lay outside the gene matches. CDR3 loop: CAISESDGAGGRSSYTF. CDR3 sequence (DNA): TGTGCCATCAGTGAGTCTGATGGGGCAGGGGGACGATCGAGCTACACCTTC.

This clonotype was counted between two and nine times. V usage is TRBV7-9 and J usage is TRBJ2-2; D is possibly TRBD1 (5 bases). Germline CDR1 is SEHNR and CDR2 is FQNEAQ (reference sequence). Trimming cost V 6 bases and J 0 bases, with 11 bases left between them. This CDR3 region has 15 residues. CDR3 in amino acids: CASRRQYANTGELFF. CDR3 sequence (DNA): TGTGCCAGCAGGAGACAGTACGCGAACACCGGGGAGCTGTTTTTT.

The chain is built from TRBV6-5 and TRBJ2-2, with D possibly being TRBD1 (5 bases). V lost 4 bases and J lost 13, with 16 bases in between. This CDR3 has 13 residues. Germline V gives CDR1 MNHEY, CDR2 SVGAGI. CDR3 loop: CASSSETASGLFF. In DNA, the CDR3 is TGTGCCAGCAGTTCTGAGACAGCCTCCGGGCTGTTTTTT.

The chain carries TRBV5-5 and TRBJ2-2, with 9 bases fitting TRBD1. Germline assignment: CDR1 SGHKS and CDR2 YYEKEE (reference sequence). Trimming removed 5 bases from V and 4 bases from J; junction bases left unmatched: 9. The CDR3 contains 16 residues. The CDR3 nucleotides read TGTGCCAGCAGGCGCGGGGGACAGGGATCCACCGGGGAGCTGTTTTTT. Translating gives CASRRGGQGSTGELFF.

The gene calls are TRBV25-1 and TRBJ2-3; 8 bases align to TRBD2. Germline CDR1 is MGHDK and CDR2 is SYGVNS. V was pared by 10 bases and J by 0 bases, with 12 bases of the junction left unmatched. The CDR3 covers 16 residues. The CDR3 nucleotides are TGTGCCACCGTAGCCGAAGAGCGGGGGAGCACAGATACGCAGTATTTT. Encoded protein: CATVAEERGSTDTQYF.

This chain connects TRBV10-3 to TRBJ2-5, with 10 nucleotides matching TRBD2. Germline CDR1 is ENHRY and CDR2 is SYGVKD. This CDR3 region has 16 residues. V lost 6 bases, J lost 2 bases, and 9 bases stayed unmatched. CDR3 in amino acids: CAISSGLAAAQETQYF. CDR3 sequence (DNA): TGTGCCATCAGCTCCGGACTAGCGGCAGCACAAGAGACCCAGTACTTC.

This clonotype was recorded many times. The J gene is TRBJ2-7, the V gene TRBV12-3 or TRBV12-4; D is undetermined. This CDR3 comprises 11 residues. Trimming took 6 bases from V and 3 from J, leaving 6 bases between them. In DNA, the CDR3 is TGTGCCAGCAGCTTTGGCTACGAGCAGTACTTC. Amino acid sequence: CASSFGYEQYF.

Only a few counts were recorded for this clonotype. V is TRBV24-1 and J is TRBJ2-3; D gene unclear. Trimming removed 4 bases from V and 2 bases from J, with 18 bases in between. CDR3 length equals 17 residues. The germline CDR1 and CDR2 sequences are KGHDR and SFDVKD. As DNA, the CDR3 is TGTGCCACCAGTGAGGTGGGGAAGTTCTCCTTCACAGATACGCAGTATTTT. Residues: CATSEVGKFSFTDTQYF.